Below, 15 T cell receptor beta chains from the same sample are listed, as sequenced in a study of identical twins. TCRdb reprocessed the 5' RACE reads via MiXCR and lists one record per CDR3 protein. Of some 250,000 distinct CDR3 sequences in the sample, approximately 5.9% were seen once. Separately, the same data were catalogued under a study of T cells expressing NK-cell markers.

Sequencing was done on a sample of CD8+ T cells sorted from blood. The receptor set was obtained from a woman aged 18-30 years in good health.

The gene calls are TRBV20-1 and TRBJ1-1; D unresolved. V was pared by 5 bases and J by 4 bases, with 8 bases between. The CDR3 length is 11 residues. Germline V gives CDR1 DFQATT, CDR2 SNEGSKA (reference sequence). CDR3 in amino acids: CSAPRLTEAFF. In DNA, the CDR3 is TGCAGTGCTCCCAGGCTCACTGAAGCTTTCTTT.

This clonotype has just a few counts. The CDR3 DNA reads as TGCGCCAGCAGTCATCTGTACACAGATACGCAGTATTTT. As protein: CASSHLYTDTQYF. The gene calls are TRBV23-1 and TRBJ2-3; no firm D call. TRBV23-1 is an ORF, with its function uncertain. V dropped 3 bases and J dropped 2 bases, with 6 bases sitting between them. There are 13 residues in the CDR3.

The V and J genes are TRBV19 and TRBJ2-3; TRBD2 is a possible D gene (6 bases). Trimming left V 4 bases short and J 3 bases short, with 17 bases between. This CDR3 has 16 residues. The germline gives CDR1 LNHDA, CDR2 SQIVND (reference sequence). CDR3 protein: CASSTRRVRWTDTQYF. CDR3 in DNA: TGTGCCAGTAGTACCCGGAGGGTAAGGTGGACAGATACGCAGTATTTT.

This clonotype was detected many times. The chain has TRBV25-1 and TRBJ1-6; D ambiguous. The V gene's germline CDR1 is MGHDK and CDR2 SYGVNS. The CDR3 loop spans 14 amino acids. V shed 4 bases and J shed 14 bases, with 18 bases lying between them. The CDR3 sequence: CASSGVTPWMSLHF. As DNA, the CDR3 is TGTGCCAGCAGTGGAGTGACCCCCTGGATGTCCCTCCACTTT.

This clonotype has at least ten counts. The J gene is TRBJ2-4, the V gene TRBV12-3 or TRBV12-4; possibly TRBD1 for D (5 bases). The V end was cut by 3 bases, the J end by 0 bases, with 9 bases between. This CDR3 contains 15 residues. CDR3 in amino acids: CASSFRVGAKNIQYF. CDR3 bases: TGTGCCAGCAGTTTCAGGGTTGGAGCCAAAAACATTCAGTACTTC.

This clonotype was seen more than once but under ten times. V and J are TRBV7-9 and TRBJ2-3; a weak D match, TRBD1 (6 bases). In germline, CDR1 is SEHNR, CDR2 FQNEAQ (reference sequence). Trimming removed 2 bases at V and 4 bases at J, with 10 bases between. The CDR3 runs 14 residues. The CDR3 nucleotides are TGTGCCAGCAGCTTAAACAGGGCTGCAGATACGCAGTATTTT. It codes for CASSLNRAADTQYF.

This clonotype came up a few times. The chain links TRBV29-1 to TRBJ2-7, with 7 bases matching TRBD2. Germline CDR1 and CDR2: SQVTM and ANQGSEA. J lost 2 bases, V lost 6 bases, and 4 bases had no gene match. This CDR3 spans 12 amino acids. In DNA form, the CDR3 reads TGCAGCGTGGAACTAGCGACCTACGAGCAGTACTTC. It is translated as CSVELATYEQYF.

The rearrangement uses TRBV12-3 or TRBV12-4 and TRBJ2-1, with 8 bases identical to TRBD2. J was trimmed by 6 bases and V by 5 bases; bases with no gene match: 6. The length of the CDR3 is 14 residues. CDR3: CASSTYGRVNEQFF. The CDR3, as DNA: TGTGCCAGCAGTACCTACGGGAGGGTCAATGAGCAGTTCTTC.

This clonotype was observed a few times. The J gene is TRBJ2-7, the V gene TRBV5-6; possibly TRBD1 for D (5 bases). V was cut by 2 bases and J by 6 bases, with 12 bases left in between. Germline V gives CDR1 SGHDT, CDR2 YYEEEE. The CDR3 loop spans 13 amino acids. In DNA, the CDR3 is TGTGCCAGCAGCTTCGGTTCAGGGCGCGAGCAGTACTTC. Translation: CASSFGSGREQYF. Supplemented by reference TRBV5-6 and TRBJ2-7, the full variable domain reads DAGVTQSPTHLIKTRGQQVTLRCSPKSGHDTVSWYQQALGQGPQFIFQYYEEEERQRGNFPDRFSGHQFPNYSSELNVNALLLGDSALYLCASSFGSGREQYFGPGTRLTVT.

This clonotype was counted a few times. The V call is TRBV15, the J call TRBJ2-7; TRBD1 might be the D (5 bases). The V end was cut by 0 bases, the J end by 3 bases, with 12 bases between. Germline V lookup: CDR1 LNHNV, CDR2 YYDKDF (reference sequence). The CDR3 has 15 residues. As DNA, the CDR3 is TGTGCCACCAGCAGAGATCGAAGGGGTTACTACGAGCAGTACTTC. Translation: CATSRDRRGYYEQYF. Complete variable domain (other parts from reference TRBV15 and TRBJ2-7): DAMVIQNPRYQVTQFGKPVTLSCSQTLNHNVMYWYQQKSSQAPKLLFHYYDKDFNNEADTPDNFQSRRPNTSFCFLDIRSPGLGDTAMYLCATSRDRRGYYEQYFGPGTRLTVT.

This clonotype was observed many times. The chain carries TRBV2 and TRBJ1-3, with D unresolved. The germline V and J ends were trimmed by 3 bases and 5 bases, with 5 bases remaining between them. CDR3 length: 12 residues. Looked up from germline, CDR1 is SNHLY and CDR2 is FYNNEI. CDR3 in amino acids: CASSDPRNTIYF. CDR3 nucleotide sequence: TGTGCCAGCAGTGACCCGCGAAACACCATATATTTT.

The chain carries TRBV19 and TRBJ1-6; D not resolved. This CDR3 has 17 residues. The germline V gene has CDR1 LNHDA and CDR2 SQIVND (reference sequence). The V and J ends lost 1 base and 10 bases respectively, with 20 bases between them. The CDR3 here is CASSIAVRLDGWSPLHF. In DNA form, the CDR3 reads TGTGCCAGTAGTATAGCAGTCCGACTGGATGGGTGGTCACCCCTCCACTTT.

This clonotype appeared many times. This chain connects TRBV19 to TRBJ1-1; a weak D match, TRBD1 (5 bases). The V gene's germline CDR1 is LNHDA and CDR2 SQIVND (reference sequence). CDR3 size: 12 residues. CDR3 DNA sequence: TGTGCAAGCGGGCCGGGGGTGCCTGAAGCTTTCTTT. It translates to CASGPGVPEAFF.

In this sample, this clonotype turned up a few times. This chain links TRBV6-2 or TRBV6-3 with TRBJ1-1; possible D gene TRBD1, 6 bases. The germline V gene has CDR1 MNHEY and CDR2 SVGEGT. This CDR3 comprises 14 residues. V gave up 10 bases and J gave up 1 base, with 16 bases separating them. CDR3: CAITRQAENTEAFF. CDR3 bases: TGTGCCATAACCCGACAGGCCGAGAACACTGAAGCTTTCTTT.

The sample holds a few counts of this clonotype. CDR3 residues: CASSSTDGRGGIGYTF. The DNA of the CDR3 is TGTGCCAGCAGCTCGACGGACGGGAGGGGAGGTATTGGCTACACCTTC. The rearrangement uses TRBV7-9 and TRBJ1-2, with D tentatively TRBD1 (5 bases). This CDR3 spans 16 amino acids. The V and J ends lost 4 bases and 7 bases respectively, with 22 bases between them. Germline V gene sequence: CDR1 SEHNR, CDR2 FQNEAQ (reference sequence).